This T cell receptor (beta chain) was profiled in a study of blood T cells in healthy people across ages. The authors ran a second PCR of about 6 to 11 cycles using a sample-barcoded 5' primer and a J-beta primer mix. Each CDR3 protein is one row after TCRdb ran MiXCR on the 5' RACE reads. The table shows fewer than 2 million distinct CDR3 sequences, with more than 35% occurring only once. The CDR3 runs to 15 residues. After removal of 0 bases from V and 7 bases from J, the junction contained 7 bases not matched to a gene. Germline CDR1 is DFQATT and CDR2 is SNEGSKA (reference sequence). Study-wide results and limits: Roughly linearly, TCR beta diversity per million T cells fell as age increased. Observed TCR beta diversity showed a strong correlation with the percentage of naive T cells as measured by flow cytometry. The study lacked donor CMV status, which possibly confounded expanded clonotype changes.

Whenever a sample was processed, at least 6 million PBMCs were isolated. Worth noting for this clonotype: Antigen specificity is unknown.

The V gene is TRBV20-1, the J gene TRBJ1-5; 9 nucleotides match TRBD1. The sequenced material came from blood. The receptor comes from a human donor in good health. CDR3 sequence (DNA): TGCAGTGCTAGAGACCAGGGACAGGGAAACCAGCCCCAGCATTTT. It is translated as CSARDQGQGNQPQHF.